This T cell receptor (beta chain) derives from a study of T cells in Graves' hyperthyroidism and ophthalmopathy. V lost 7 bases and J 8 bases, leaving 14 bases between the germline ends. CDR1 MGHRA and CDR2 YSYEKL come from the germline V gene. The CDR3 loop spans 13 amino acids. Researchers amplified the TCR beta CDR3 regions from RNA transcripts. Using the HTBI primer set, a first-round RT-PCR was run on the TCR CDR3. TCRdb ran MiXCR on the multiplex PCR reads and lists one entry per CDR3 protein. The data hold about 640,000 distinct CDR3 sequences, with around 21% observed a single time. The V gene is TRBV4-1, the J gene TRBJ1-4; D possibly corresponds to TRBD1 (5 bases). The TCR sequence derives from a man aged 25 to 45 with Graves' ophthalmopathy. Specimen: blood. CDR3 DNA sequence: TGCGCCAGCAAGGGACTCACGGGAGAAAAACTGTTTTTT. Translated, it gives CASKGLTGEKLFF.